This entry concerns a single T cell receptor (beta chain). Antigen specificity is unknown. Peptide-pool stimulation followed by sequencing identified expanded antigen-specific CD4+ clonotypes in the ViraFEST assay. Researchers isolated CD4+ T cells once 9 to 11 days of culture had elapsed. This person caught SARS-CoV-2 sometime from March to December 2020, and PCR testing confirmed the infection. The protocol was immunoSEQ multiplex PCR, while the TCRdb copy is restricted to in-frame clones and leaves out a portion. The profile shows roughly 26,000 clones, about 84% of them singletons. The data stem from a study of vaccination effects on CD4 cells after COVID-19. The receptor's source is a human donor who had a prior SARS-CoV-2 infection. The sample was CD4+ T cells from PBMCs cultured with HCoV-NL63 spike peptides, taken before COVID-19 vaccination.

The CDR3 sequence: CATSRDRGAYNEQFF. The CDR3 bases are TGTGCCACCAGCCGGGACAGGGGGGCCTACAATGAGCAGTTCTTC. The V gene is TRBV24-1, the J gene TRBJ2-1, with 11 bases that match TRBD1. V trimming: 7 bases; J trimming: 2 bases; junction bases outside the gene matches: 3. CDR3 length: 15 residues. The germline V gene encodes CDR1 KGHDR and CDR2 SFDVKD.